This T cell receptor (beta chain) was recovered during a study of response to subunit inactivated influenza vaccine. This clonotype has only a few counts. Its antigen is still unknown. Findings and limits, study-wide: Each seasonal influenza vaccination recruits few new T cells, the authors suggested.

TCRdb reprocessed the RT-PCR reads with MiXCR, giving one entry per CDR3 protein. The sample has approximately 520,000 distinct CDR3 sequences, about 25% seen once. The CDR3 spans 17 residues. CDR1 is MNHNS, CDR2 SASEGT, per germline. The V and J ends lost 7 bases and 2 bases respectively, with 24 bases between them. The V and J genes are TRBV6-1 and TRBJ2-7; maybe TRBD1 (6 bases). The sequencing here drew on CD4+ T cells sorted from PBMCs, taken roughly 5 days after vaccination. The source is a man aged 50-59 years who received an inactivated influenza vaccine. CDR3 coding DNA: TGTGCCAGCACCATACAACACACAGGGTGGTCCCCCTACGAGCAGTACTTC. Translating it yields CASTIQHTGWSPYEQYF.